A selection of T cell receptor beta chains follows, all from one sample in a study of T cells after yellow fever vaccination. TCRdb ran MiXCR on the 5' RACE reads and lists one entry per CDR3 protein. Among over 150,000 distinct CDR3 sequences listed, 5.5% to 7.5% were seen once. The material sequenced was CD4+ T cells sorted from PBMCs, taken on the day of the first yellow fever vaccination. The source of these receptors is a man between 18 and 35 years old who received the YFV17D yellow fever vaccine. Both conserved end residues are part of each CDR3.

J gene: TRBJ1-4; CDR3 length: 14; V gene: TRBV24-1; CDR3 protein: CATSDPDRVKKLFF
J gene: TRBJ2-2; CDR3 length: 16; V gene: TRBV7-2; CDR3 protein: CASSPGGTRRTGELFF
J gene: TRBJ2-5; CDR3 length: 18; V gene: TRBV5-1; CDR3 protein: CASSLASVAGGDGETQYF
J gene: TRBJ2-1; CDR3 length: 14; V gene: TRBV11-2; CDR3 protein: CASSYGGPYNEQFF
J gene: TRBJ1-5; CDR3 length: 14; V gene: TRBV6-5; CDR3 protein: CASSYGGPNQPQHF
J gene: TRBJ1-5; CDR3 length: 14; V gene: TRBV12-3/TRBV12-4; CDR3 protein: CASSFFSGGQPQHF
J gene: TRBJ2-1; CDR3 length: 15; V gene: TRBV7-9; CDR3 protein: CASSLVLAGPNEQFF
J gene: TRBJ2-2; CDR3 length: 15; V gene: TRBV7-2; CDR3 protein: CASSQSRGGHGELFF
J gene: TRBJ1-2; CDR3 length: 12; V gene: TRBV20-1; CDR3 protein: CSAQTGVQGYTF
J gene: TRBJ1-2; CDR3 length: 12; V gene: TRBV7-9; CDR3 protein: CASSDLQGVYTF
J gene: TRBJ1-1; CDR3 length: 14; V gene: TRBV9; CDR3 protein: CASSSHRGLTEAFF
J gene: TRBJ2-1; CDR3 length: 12; V gene: TRBV20-1; CDR3 protein: CSARRGPFEQFF
J gene: TRBJ2-1; CDR3 length: 14; V gene: TRBV6-2/TRBV6-3; CDR3 protein: CASSTGLAWAEQFF